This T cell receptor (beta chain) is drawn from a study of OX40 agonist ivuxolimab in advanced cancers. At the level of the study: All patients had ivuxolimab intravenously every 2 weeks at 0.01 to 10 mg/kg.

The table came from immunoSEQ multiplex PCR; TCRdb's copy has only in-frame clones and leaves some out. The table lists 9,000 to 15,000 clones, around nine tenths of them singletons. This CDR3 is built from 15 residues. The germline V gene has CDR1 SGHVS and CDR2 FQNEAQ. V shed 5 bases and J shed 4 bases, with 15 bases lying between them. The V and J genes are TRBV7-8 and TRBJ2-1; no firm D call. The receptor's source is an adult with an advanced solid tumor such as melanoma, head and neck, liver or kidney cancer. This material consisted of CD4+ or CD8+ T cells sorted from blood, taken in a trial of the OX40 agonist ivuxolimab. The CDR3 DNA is TGTGCCAGCAGCCCCCCTGGGCGTAATTACAATGAGCAGTTCTTC. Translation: CASSPPGRNYNEQFF.